The source of this TCR beta chain is a study of long-term antiretroviral therapy in people with HIV. About the study: Some samples came about a decade before the 2015 immediate-ART recommendation, and these were the earliest. Study-wide points: HIV repertoires spanned narrower CDR3 length ranges than controls.

With respect to this clone: As yet, its antigen is unknown.

The assay, immunoSEQ v3.0, was run at survey level. Only in-frame clones appear in the TCRdb table, and some are missing; sequencing was by immunoSEQ multiplex PCR. Found here are tens of thousands of clones, around 84% of them singletons; the top ten hold approximately 3.2%. The CDR3 has 17 amino acids. J gave up 9 bases and V 4 bases, and 17 bases lay outside the gene matches. In germline, CDR1 is LGHNA, CDR2 YNFKEQ. V usage is TRBV4-2 and J usage is TRBJ2-1, with 8 bases fitting TRBD2. Sequences were derived from unsorted PBMCs, sampled 0.8 years after starting antiretroviral therapy. This TCR derives from a woman under 30 with HIV. The CDR3 region has the DNA TGTGCCAGCAGCCGGGTTGTAGCGGGAAAACAAGGTAGTGAGCAGTTCTTC. It yields the protein CASSRVVAGKQGSEQFF.